These T cell receptor beta chains were read from a single sample in a study of identical twins. TCRdb ran MiXCR on the 5' RACE reads and lists one entry per CDR3 protein. Among 1.5 million to 2 million distinct CDR3 sequences listed, 32% were seen once. Material for sequencing was cord blood. These receptors all stem from a newborn girl in good health. The CDR3 runs from the conserved cysteine through the conserved F or W. Each record gives: J gene, clone size, D gene, CDR3 length, V gene, CDR3 protein, CDR3 DNA. A D gene is named only where the DNA matches it firmly. Part of the rows lack a size; the others show once, few, many or a class for expanded clones.

>TRBJ1-1|NA|NA|12|TRBV28
CASTQVRGEAFF
TGTGCCAGCACACAGGTACGGGGTGAAGCTTTCTTT
>TRBJ1-2|few|TRBD1|12|TRBV30
CAWTTGGHGYTF
TGTGCCTGGACGACAGGGGGGCATGGCTACACCTTC
>TRBJ2-3|NA|TRBD2|17|TRBV2
CASSYRGGPDSTDTQYF
TGTGCCAGCAGCTATCGGGGGGGCCCAGATAGCACAGATACGCAGTATTTT
>TRBJ2-1|NA|TRBD2|19|TRBV7-8
CASSPGLAGARSSYNEQFF
TGTGCCAGCAGCCCCGGACTAGCGGGGGCTAGGAGCTCCTACAATGAGCAGTTCTTC
>TRBJ2-1|NA|TRBD2|16|TRBV7-9
CASSLPPSGGGNEQFF
TGTGCCAGCAGCTTACCCCCTAGCGGGGGGGGCAATGAGCAGTTCTTC
>TRBJ2-1|NA|NA|12|TRBV7-9
CASRPHLNEQFF
TGTGCCAGCAGACCTCATCTTAATGAGCAGTTCTTC
>TRBJ2-1|many|TRBD1|15|TRBV29-1
CSVEHRQGTHNEQFF
TGCAGCGTTGAACACCGACAGGGTACACATAATGAGCAGTTCTTC
>TRBJ1-1|few|NA|11|TRBV29-1
CSVAVREGAFF
TGCAGCGTTGCTGTCCGGGAGGGAGCTTTCTTT
>TRBJ2-5|few|TRBD1|11|TRBV10-3
CAAGQVETQYF
TGTGCCGCCGGACAGGTCGAGACCCAGTACTTC
>TRBJ2-7|NA|NA|15|TRBV19
CASSIGQSGYNEQYF
TGTGCCAGTAGTATAGGGCAGTCCGGCTACAATGAGCAGTACTTC
>TRBJ2-3|NA|TRBD2|15|TRBV5-1
CASRQAGLTTDTRYF
TGCGCCAGCAGACAAGCGGGACTCACCACAGATACGCGGTATTTT
>TRBJ2-7|few|TRBD1|15|TRBV6-5
CASSYDRDSGYEQYF
TGTGCCAGCAGTTACGACCGGGACAGTGGTTACGAGCAGTACTTC
>TRBJ2-1|NA|TRBD1|14|TRBV5-1
CASSERTGSNEQFF
TGCGCCAGCAGCGAAAGGACAGGGAGCAATGAGCAGTTCTTC
>TRBJ2-1|NA|TRBD2|14|TRBV3-1
CASSQDRGVGEQFF
TGTGCCAGCAGCCAAGACCGGGGGGTGGGTGAGCAGTTCTTC
>TRBJ2-5|NA|TRBD2|17|TRBV20-1
CSVPGLAGVSGQETQYF
TGCAGTGTTCCAGGACTAGCGGGAGTCTCGGGCCAAGAGACCCAGTACTTC
>TRBJ2-7|NA|TRBD2|17|TRBV5-1
CASSVFSLAGGHYEQYF
TGCGCCAGCAGCGTGTTCTCCCTAGCGGGAGGTCACTACGAGCAGTACTTC
>TRBJ2-5|NA|NA|15|TRBV5-4
CASSLEVTTEETQYF
TGTGCCAGCAGCTTGGAGGTGACTACTGAAGAGACCCAGTACTTC
>TRBJ2-1|few|NA|19|TRBV24-1
CATSPGPRKGGPSYNEQFF
TGTGCCACCAGCCCGGGACCAAGGAAAGGGGGTCCCTCTTACAATGAGCAGTTCTTC
>TRBJ2-7|NA|TRBD2|15|TRBV4-2
CASSRGAGGTYEQYF
TGTGCCAGCAGCCGAGGGGCGGGGGGCACCTACGAGCAGTACTTC
>TRBJ2-7|NA|NA|14|TRBV19
CASSIDGGMGEQYF
TGTGCCAGTAGTATAGACGGAGGGATGGGCGAGCAGTACTTC
>TRBJ2-7|NA|NA|13|TRBV5-1
CASTGDSGYEQYF
TGCGCCAGCACTGGAGATAGCGGCTACGAGCAGTACTTC
>TRBJ1-5|few|NA|15|TRBV20-1
CSARYRLHSNQPQHF
TGCAGTGCTAGATATCGGCTGCATAGCAATCAGCCCCAGCATTTT
>TRBJ1-1|NA|TRBD1|14|TRBV5-1
CASNNPGTGLEAFF
TGCGCCAGCAACAATCCCGGGACAGGGCTGGAAGCTTTCTTT
>TRBJ2-4|once|TRBD1|15|TRBV9
CASRAGTGTYNEQYF
TGTGCCAGCAGGGCCGGGACAGGGACTTACAATGAGCAGTACTTC
>TRBJ1-1|NA|NA|14|TRBV7-9
CASSGGGGSTETFF
TGTGCCAGCAGCGGCGGGGGCGGGAGTACTGAAACTTTCTTT
>TRBJ1-3|NA|NA|14|TRBV15
CATSPALSGNTIYF
TGTGCCACCAGTCCAGCTCTCTCTGGAAACACCATATATTTT
>TRBJ2-1|NA|NA|16|TRBV10-3
CAISESGGRPYNEQFF
TGTGCCATCAGTGAGTCTGGCGGTCGCCCCTACAATGAGCAGTTCTTC
>TRBJ1-6|NA|NA|14|TRBV6-1
CASSEGPSNSPLHF
TGTGCCAGCAGTGAAGGGCCTTCTAATTCACCCCTCCACTTT
>TRBJ1-4|NA|NA|13|TRBV10-3
CTISGRQNEKLFF
TGTACCATCAGTGGCAGGCAAAATGAAAAACTGTTTTTT
>TRBJ1-2|NA|NA|13|TRBV7-2
CASSLAGGTYYTF
TGTGCCAGCAGCTTAGCGGGGGGAACTTACTACACCTTC
>TRBJ1-4|NA|NA|15|TRBV12-3/TRBV12-4
CASSLATASNEKLFF
TGTGCCAGCAGTTTAGCCACAGCATCCAATGAAAAACTGTTTTTT
>TRBJ2-1|few|NA|17|TRBV6-5
CASSYEGQPASYNEQFF
TGTGCCAGCAGCTATGAAGGACAGCCAGCCTCCTACAATGAGCAGTTCTTC
>TRBJ2-3|many|TRBD1|16|TRBV7-9
CASSPYSDRVTDTQYF
TGTGCCAGCAGCCCATACTCGGACAGGGTTACAGATACGCAGTATTTT
>TRBJ1-2|many|TRBD1|12|TRBV29-1
CSHRGPNYGYTF
TGCAGTCACAGGGGGCCGAACTATGGCTACACCTTC
>TRBJ2-1|NA|TRBD2|16|TRBV5-1
CANSLWASGGYNEQFF
TGCGCCAACAGCTTGTGGGCTAGCGGGGGCTACAATGAGCAGTTCTTC
>TRBJ2-3|once|NA|17|TRBV21-1
CASSKPSGGAFVHTQYF
TGTGCCAGCAGCAAACCCAGCGGGGGGGCCTTTGTCCATACGCAGTATTTT
>TRBJ1-4|few|TRBD1|17|TRBV18
CASSHGQGAFPNEKLFF
TGTGCCAGCTCACACGGACAGGGGGCATTTCCTAATGAAAAACTGTTTTTT
>TRBJ2-3|NA|TRBD1|15|TRBV28
CASSSLGTGADTQYF
TGTGCCAGCAGTTCCCTCGGGACAGGGGCAGATACGCAGTATTTT
>TRBJ1-5|NA|NA|16|TRBV2
CASLEGLHYSNQPQHF
TGTGCCAGCCTTGAGGGGTTGCACTATAGCAATCAGCCCCAGCATTTT
>TRBJ1-1|NA|NA|15|TRBV5-6
CASSPWGLLNTEAFF
TGTGCCAGCAGCCCGTGGGGGCTGCTGAACACTGAAGCTTTCTTT
>TRBJ1-1|few|TRBD1|13|TRBV10-3
CALRDRETTEAFF
TGTGCCCTCCGGGACAGGGAGACCACTGAAGCTTTCTTT
>TRBJ2-7|NA|TRBD2|15|TRBV12-3/TRBV12-4
CASSLVRGGLYEQYF
TGTGCCAGCAGTTTAGTGCGGGGGGGCCTCTACGAGCAGTACTTC
>TRBJ2-5|many|NA|16|TRBV7-2
CASSLLYIRTEGTQYF
TGTGCCAGCAGCTTACTGTATATTCGGACAGAAGGGACCCAGTACTTC
>TRBJ2-3|few|TRBD2|15|TRBV20-1
CSARVIAGVTDTQYF
TGCAGTGCTAGAGTTATAGCGGGAGTCACAGATACGCAGTATTTT
>TRBJ2-7|few|NA|11|TRBV20-1
CSAVTFYEQYF
TGCAGCGCCGTTACTTTCTACGAGCAGTACTTC
>TRBJ2-7|NA|TRBD2|15|TRBV29-1
CSVAPGGGSSYEQYF
TGCAGCGTTGCCCCGGGAGGGGGTTCCTCCTACGAGCAGTACTTC
>TRBJ2-3|few|NA|15|TRBV15
CATKSRQAGSDTQYF
TGTGCCACTAAGAGCCGCCAGGCTGGTTCAGATACGCAGTATTTT
>TRBJ2-5|once|TRBD2|14|TRBV12-3/TRBV12-4
CASTWGTSRNEQYF
TGTGCCAGCACCTGGGGGACTAGTCGCAATGAGCAGTACTTC
>TRBJ2-7|few|TRBD2|18|TRBV27
CASSFHPLGLAGVREQYF
TGTGCCAGCAGTTTCCACCCTCTCGGACTAGCGGGAGTACGCGAGCAGTACTTC